The 10 T cell receptor beta chains in this list originate from one sample, sequenced in a study of T cell responses to AZD1222 COVID-19 vaccine (TCRdb year 2021). Interpreted using the paper, the time point label stands for: about 28 days (+/-7) after the second vaccine dose. The protocol used for the library was the immunoSEQ multiplex PCR assay. Drawn from immuneACCESS, this table holds only the in-frame rearrangements with V and J called that TCRdb kept. Clones are partly lost; checked studies trace under half to an unresolved V gene and leave the rest unexplained. Counted in this sample were some 100,000 clones; roughly 91% of them appeared once. The leading ten clones occupy 6.5% to 7.5% of the sample. The input for sequencing was peripheral blood, taken 28 days after the second AZD1222 dose. The receptor source for this set is an adult who received the AZD1222 COVID-19 vaccine.

The chain uses TRBV9 and TRBJ2-1; 9 positions agree with TRBD2. CDR1 and CDR2 (germline): SGDLS, YYNGEE. Trimming took 4 bases from V and 4 from J; bases not matched to a gene: 3. This CDR3 comprises 14 residues. The CDR3, as DNA: TGTGCCAGCAGCTCTAGCGGGAATTACAATGAGCAGTTCTTC. This sequence encodes CASSSSGNYNEQFF.

This clone occurred a few times. This chain uses TRBV19 with TRBJ2-3, with D unclear. Germline-derived CDR1 and CDR2 are LNHDA and SQIVND (reference sequence). The CDR3 spans 12 residues. The ends were cut back, 3 bases at V and 5 bases at J, with 6 bases in the middle. CDR3 bases: TGTGCCAGTAGTATGGCAAGAGATACGCAGTATTTT. It translates to CASSMARDTQYF.

The V and J genes are TRBV11-3 and TRBJ2-7; 8 nucleotides align to TRBD2. With 5 bases clipped from V and 3 bases from J, the junction kept 9 bases outside the gene matches. The CDR3 extends over 15 amino acids. Germline V gene data show CDR1 as SGHNT and CDR2 as YENEEA. The CDR3 region has the DNA TGTGCCAGCAGCCCCAGGTCGGCGGGGGGCTACGAGCAGTACTTC. This gives the protein CASSPRSAGGYEQYF.

The chain employs TRBV27 and TRBJ2-2; D is undetermined. This CDR3 has 14 residues. The germline gives CDR1 MNHEY, CDR2 SMNVEV (reference sequence). V was trimmed by 2 bases and J by 1 base, leaving 5 bases between them. CDR3 loop: CASSLIGNTGELFF. The CDR3 DNA follows: TGTGCCAGCAGTTTAATAGGGAACACCGGGGAGCTGTTTTTT.

The chain employs TRBV28 and TRBJ2-4; D unresolved. CDR1 MDHEN and CDR2 SYDVKM come from the germline V gene. The CDR3 is 17 residues long. V shed 4 bases and J shed 1 base, with 17 bases lying between them. The CDR3 loop is CASSYPVGLGAKNIQYF. For the CDR3, the DNA is TGTGCCAGCAGTTACCCCGTTGGCCTGGGGGCCAAAAACATTCAGTACTTC.

The CDR3 DNA sequence: TGCAGCGTTGTAAAGGGGCAAGGCACTGAAGCTTTCTTT. This sequence encodes CSVVKGQGTEAFF. The chain links TRBV29-1 to TRBJ1-1; weak D call: TRBD1 (5 bases). The CDR3 has 13 residues. Deletions cut 4 bases from V and 4 bases from J, with 13 bases between. CDR1 and CDR2 from the germline V gene are SQVTM and ANQGSEA.

The genes are TRBV11-2 and TRBJ2-7; 7 bases align to TRBD2. J lost 5 bases, V lost 4 bases, and 20 bases had no gene match. The CDR3 sequence is 18 residues long. Looked up from germline, CDR1 is SGHAT and CDR2 is FQNNGV. The CDR3 sequence: CASSYPISGEGHLDEQYF. The CDR3 region has the DNA TGTGCCAGCAGCTACCCTATTTCGGGGGAGGGCCACCTGGACGAGCAGTACTTC.

V usage is TRBV6-6 and J usage is TRBJ2-7; TRBD1 is a possible D gene (6 bases). The V gene lost 2 bases and the J gene lost 3 bases, with 11 bases spanning the gap. The CDR3 loop spans 14 amino acids. In germline, CDR1 is MNHNY, CDR2 SVGAGI (reference sequence). CDR3: CASSYLGTIYEQYF. As DNA, the CDR3 is TGTGCCAGCAGTTACCTTGGGACAATCTACGAGCAGTACTTC.

This clone was counted a single time. The gene calls are TRBV28 and TRBJ1-1; 7 bases align to TRBD1. V shed 5 bases and J 2 bases; nucleotides not matched to a gene: 11. Per germline, CDR1 MDHEN and CDR2 SYDVKM. The CDR3 is made up of 16 amino acids. CDR3 in amino acids: CASSLLGRGPNTEAFF. For the CDR3, the DNA is TGTGCCAGCAGTCTCCTGGGTAGGGGGCCCAACACTGAAGCTTTCTTT.

The chain has TRBV28 and TRBJ1-2; D is unresolved. Germline lookup yields CDR1 MDHEN and CDR2 SYDVKM. V lost 3 bases, J lost 8 bases, and 10 bases lay in between. This CDR3 has 12 residues. The CDR3 bases are TGTGCCAGCAGTTTCCCCGGTTGGGGCTACACCTTC. Encoded protein: CASSFPGWGYTF.